Listed below are T cell receptor beta chains from one sample, sequenced in a study of blood T cells in healthy people across ages. TCRdb used MiXCR to reprocess the 5' RACE reads, holding one entry per CDR3 protein. The table has roughly 930,000 distinct CDR3 sequences, 48% seen once. The source material was blood. The receptors here all came from a man in his thirties or forties in good health. Both conserved end residues are part of each CDR3. D genes are given only for firm matches. For some rows the clone size is stated as once, few or many, or as a class when expanded; others skip it.

j_gene | v_gene | abundance | d_gene | CDR3nt | CDR3aa
TRBJ2-3 | TRBV10-3 | NA | NA | TGTGTCATCACTTCGGACGATAATACGCAGTATTTT | CVITSDDNTQYF
TRBJ2-7 | TRBV6-5 | NA | NA | TGTGCCAGCAGCCCTGGGGCTGGCGGGGTCTACGAGCAGTACTTC | CASSPGAGGVYEQYF
TRBJ2-4 | TRBV5-5 | NA | TRBD1 | TGTGCCCCACGGGACAGTAAAAACATTCAGTACTTC | CAPRDSKNIQYF
TRBJ1-1 | TRBV7-2 | few | NA | TGTGCCAGCAGCGTAGACGCGGGGACTGAAGCTTTCTTT | CASSVDAGTEAFF
TRBJ1-4 | TRBV4-3 | few | NA | TGCGCCAGCAGCCAAGATCCGGCCGGTCCAACTAATGAAAAACTGTTTTTT | CASSQDPAGPTNEKLFF
TRBJ1-6 | TRBV9 | NA | TRBD1 | TGTGCCAGCAGCGTGACAGGGTCGGATTCACCCCTCCACTTT | CASSVTGSDSPLHF
TRBJ1-6 | TRBV27 | NA | TRBD1 | TGTGCCAGCACCGGACAGGGGAATTCACCCCTCCACTTT | CASTGQGNSPLHF
TRBJ2-7 | TRBV20-1 | NA | TRBD1 | TGCAGTCTCGACGGGACAGGGGGATACGAGCAGTACTTC | CSLDGTGGYEQYF
TRBJ1-6 | TRBV5-1 | many | TRBD1 | TGTGCCAGCAGCTTAGGACAGGATAATTCACCCCTCCACTTT | CASSLGQDNSPLHF
TRBJ2-3 | TRBV7-2 | few | NA | TGTGCCAGCAGCTTAGGATTCCTGGACCCTGATACGCAGTATTTT | CASSLGFLDPDTQYF
TRBJ1-2 | TRBV6-2/TRBV6-3 | NA | TRBD1 | TGTGCCAGCAGTTATGGCAGGGGGCGAAGATTGGATGGCTACACCTTC | CASSYGRGRRLDGYTF
TRBJ2-7 | TRBV4-2 | many | NA | TGTGCCAGCAGCCAAGATGGCGACCTATCCGGGGAGCAGTACTTC | CASSQDGDLSGEQYF
TRBJ2-3 | TRBV6-2/TRBV6-3 | many | NA | TGTGCCAGCAGTTACCCCACAGATACGCAGTATTTT | CASSYPTDTQYF
TRBJ1-2 | TRBV20-1 | NA | NA | TGCAGCGTTATTATTTCCGAGGGTGGCTACACCTTC | CSVIISEGGYTF
TRBJ1-2 | TRBV12-3/TRBV12-4 | NA | NA | TGTGCCAGCACCCAGACAGGAAACTATGGCTACACCTTC | CASTQTGNYGYTF
TRBJ2-3 | TRBV10-3 | NA | NA | TGTGCCATCAGTTCGGGGGCGCTTGGGCTAGATACGCAGTATTTT | CAISSGALGLDTQYF
TRBJ2-2 | TRBV4-3 | NA | TRBD1 | TGCGCCAGCAGCAACCCGACAGGGTTTGGCACCGGGGAGCTGTTTTTT | CASSNPTGFGTGELFF
TRBJ1-6 | TRBV5-1 | NA | NA | TGCGCCAGCAGCCTCTTCCTCCAGGGAGATAATTCACCCCTCCACTTT | CASSLFLQGDNSPLHF
TRBJ1-2 | TRBV11-2 | few | NA | TGTGCCAGCAGCGTAACACAGGGAAGCTATGGCTACACCTTC | CASSVTQGSYGYTF
TRBJ1-4 | TRBV25-1 | NA | NA | TGTGCCAGCAGTGACTCGGGGATCGGACTGTTTTTT | CASSDSGIGLFF
TRBJ1-5 | TRBV5-5 | NA | NA | TGTGCCAGCTCTGATACGGGGTCTCAGCCCCAGCATTTT | CASSDTGSQPQHF
TRBJ2-1 | TRBV13 | NA | NA | TGTGCCAGCAGCTCCAGATCCCGCAATGAGCAGTTCTTC | CASSSRSRNEQFF
TRBJ2-1 | TRBV28 | NA | NA | TGTGCCAGCAGTAACCGGGGGTTGGAAGGCAATGAGCAGTTCTTC | CASSNRGLEGNEQFF
TRBJ2-3 | TRBV20-1 | NA | TRBD2 | TGCAGTGCTAGAAAGCGGGGGGGCGGAGATACGCAGTATTTT | CSARKRGGGDTQYF
TRBJ1-2 | TRBV24-1 | NA | NA | TGTGCCACCAGTGATCCCGTCGTCAGGGGATACACCTTC | CATSDPVVRGYTF
TRBJ2-7 | TRBV19 | NA | TRBD1 | TGTGCCAGTAGTCCCCGAGGGACAGTGACCTACGAGCAGTACTTC | CASSPRGTVTYEQYF
TRBJ2-1 | TRBV7-2 | NA | NA | TGTGCCAGCAGCCCCCCGACAGGGAGGAATGAGCAGTTCTTC | CASSPPTGRNEQFF
TRBJ2-2 | TRBV7-3 | NA | TRBD1 | TGTGCCAGCAGCTTAAACCTAGGGGGCGTCACCGGGGAGCTGTTTTTT | CASSLNLGGVTGELFF
TRBJ2-1 | TRBV10-3 | few | TRBD2 | TGTGCCGCCACTAGCGGGGGGCTCAATGAGCAGTTCTTC | CAATSGGLNEQFF
TRBJ2-2 | TRBV7-2 | once | NA | TGTGCCAGCAGCTTTGGGGAATTCGCCCAGGGATACCCCGGGGAGCTGTTTTTT | CASSFGEFAQGYPGELFF
TRBJ1-1 | TRBV27 | many | NA | TGTGCCAGCAGTTACTCCCCAGGAATGAACACTGAAGCTTTCTTT | CASSYSPGMNTEAFF
TRBJ1-2 | TRBV3-1 | NA | NA | TGTGCCAGCAGCCGGGCGCCTACAGGGTTCGATGGCTACACCTTC | CASSRAPTGFDGYTF
TRBJ2-6 | TRBV6-5 | once | TRBD1 | TGTGCCAGCAGTTCTGACAGGGGTGGGTCTGGGGCCAACGTCCTGACTTTC | CASSSDRGGSGANVLTF
TRBJ2-3 | TRBV12-3/TRBV12-4 | few | TRBD2 | TGTGCCAGCAGTCCCCAACTAGCGGGGGACCGCACAGATACGCAGTATTTT | CASSPQLAGDRTDTQYF
TRBJ2-1 | TRBV5-1 | few | NA | TGCGCCAGCAGCCTTACGCAGGGCTCCTACAATGAGCAGTTCTTC | CASSLTQGSYNEQFF
TRBJ2-2 | TRBV27 | NA | NA | TGTGCCAGCAGCCGACCCCTTATACTGGACGGCCAAGGGGGCACCGGGGAGCTGTTTTTT | CASSRPLILDGQGGTGELFF
TRBJ2-1 | TRBV4-2 | NA | TRBD1 | TGTGCCAGCAGCCAAGCGACAGGGGATGAGCAGTTCTTC | CASSQATGDEQFF
TRBJ1-2 | TRBV29-1 | NA | NA | TGCAGCGTTGAAGAGGGACTGTTCCTCCTCTATGGCTACACCTTC | CSVEEGLFLLYGYTF
TRBJ2-5 | TRBV24-1 | NA | NA | TGTGCCACCAGTGCCTTAGGGGAGAAAAGGGAGACCCAGTACTTC | CATSALGEKRETQYF
TRBJ2-5 | TRBV15 | few | TRBD1 | TGTGCCACCCCTCGGGACAGGGGCCAGAAGACCCAGTACTTC | CATPRDRGQKTQYF
TRBJ2-7 | TRBV10-3 | NA | NA | TGTGCCATCGGGGACGGAACCTCCTACGAGCAGTACTTC | CAIGDGTSYEQYF
TRBJ1-2 | TRBV12-3/TRBV12-4 | NA | NA | TGTGCCAGCAGTACCACATCGGGAGGTTCTAACTATGGCTACACCTTC | CASSTTSGGSNYGYTF
TRBJ2-4 | TRBV4-2 | few | TRBD2 | TGTGCCAGCAGCCAAAGTCTCCAGGGAGCGGGGTCCAAAAACATTCAGTACTTC | CASSQSLQGAGSKNIQYF
TRBJ1-1 | TRBV7-9 | NA | NA | TGTGCCAGCAGCTTAGTCTTAGTGAACACTGAAGCTTTCTTT | CASSLVLVNTEAFF
TRBJ2-5 | TRBV6-2/TRBV6-3 | NA | TRBD1 | TGTGCCAGCACTCCGGGACAGGGACGTCTCCAAGAGACCCAGTACTTC | CASTPGQGRLQETQYF
TRBJ2-3 | TRBV9 | NA | NA | TGTGCCAGCAGCGTAGATGGGAGGGGGGGGTTCACAGATACGCAGTATTTT | CASSVDGRGGFTDTQYF
TRBJ1-2 | TRBV7-9 | NA | NA | TGTGCCAGCGGCCCCGATAACGATACCTATGGCTACACCTTC | CASGPDNDTYGYTF
TRBJ2-1 | TRBV9 | NA | NA | TGTGCCAGCAGCGTCCCCGGGACTTACAATGAGCAGTTCTTC | CASSVPGTYNEQFF
TRBJ1-1 | TRBV12-3/TRBV12-4 | few | TRBD1 | TGTGCCAGCAGTTTATATCCCGACAGGGGGCCTGAAGCTTTCTTT | CASSLYPDRGPEAFF
TRBJ2-7 | TRBV6-5 | NA | TRBD1 | TGTGCCAGCAGGGACAGGGGTAAGGTCCACGAGCAGTACTTC | CASRDRGKVHEQYF